The T cell receptor (beta chain) under discussion was sequenced for a study of blood T cell repertoires in COVID-19. Germline assignment: CDR1 MNHEY and CDR2 SVGAGI. The CDR3 is made up of 12 amino acids. V was shortened by 6 bases and J by 6 bases, with 11 bases between the two germline ends. Sequenced by immunoSEQ multiplex PCR; TCRdb stores in-frame clones only, minus some. The sample carries 120,000 or so clones, approximately 92% recorded once. This sequence originates from a man between 65 and 79 years old with active or convalescent COVID-19. This chain links TRBV6-5 with TRBJ1-2; D is unresolved. The material sequenced was peripheral blood. The CDR3 spells CASRLVPNGYTF. CDR3 DNA: TGTGCCAGCAGGCTAGTGCCTAATGGCTACACCTTC.